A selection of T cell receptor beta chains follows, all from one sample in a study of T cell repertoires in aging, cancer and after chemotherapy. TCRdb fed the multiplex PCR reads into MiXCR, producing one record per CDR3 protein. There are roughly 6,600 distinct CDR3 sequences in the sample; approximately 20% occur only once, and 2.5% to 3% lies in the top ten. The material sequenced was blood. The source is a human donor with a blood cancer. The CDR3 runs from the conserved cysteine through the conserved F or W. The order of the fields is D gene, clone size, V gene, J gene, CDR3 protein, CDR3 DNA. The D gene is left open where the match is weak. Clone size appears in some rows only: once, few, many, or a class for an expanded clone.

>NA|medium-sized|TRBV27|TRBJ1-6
CASGGSPLHF
TGTGCCAGCGGGGGTTCACCCCTCCACTTT
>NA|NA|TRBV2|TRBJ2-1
CASKMQGSSYNEQFF
TGTGCCAGCAAGATGCAGGGAAGCTCCTACAATGAGCAGTTCTTC
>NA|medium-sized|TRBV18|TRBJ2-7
CASSPNTGREQYF
TGTGCCAGCTCACCTAATACAGGGCGCGAGCAGTACTTC
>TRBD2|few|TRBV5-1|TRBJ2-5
CASSLMLAGDQETQYF
TGCGCCAGCAGCTTGATGCTAGCGGGGGACCAAGAGACCCAGTACTTC
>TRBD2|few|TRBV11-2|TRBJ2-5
CASSPWTSGRARQETQYF
TGTGCCAGCAGCCCATGGACTAGCGGGAGGGCTAGACAAGAGACCCAGTACTTC
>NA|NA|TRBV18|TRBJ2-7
CASSPRGKSSYEQYF
TGTGCCAGCTCACCACGGGGGAAGAGCTCCTACGAGCAGTACTTC
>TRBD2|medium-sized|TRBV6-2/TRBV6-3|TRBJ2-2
CASSYSNGLAGSTGELFF
TGTGCCAGCAGTTACTCGAACGGGCTAGCGGGCAGCACCGGGGAGCTGTTTTTT
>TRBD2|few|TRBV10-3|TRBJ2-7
CAISEGLGYEQYF
TGTGCCATCAGTGAGGGACTAGGCTACGAGCAGTACTTC
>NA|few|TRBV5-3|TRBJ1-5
CARNRRGGDGNQPQHF
TGTGCCAGAAATCGTAGGGGAGGTGATGGCAATCAGCCCCAGCATTTT
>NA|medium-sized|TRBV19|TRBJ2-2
CATMDSTNTGELFF
TGTGCCACTATGGACAGTACGAACACCGGGGAGCTGTTTTTT
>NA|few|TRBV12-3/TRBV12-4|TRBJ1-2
CASSGTAEVF
TGTGCCAGCAGCGGGACTGCTGAGGTCTTC
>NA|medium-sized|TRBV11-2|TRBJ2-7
CASSSGAGLVAQYF
TGTGCCAGCAGCTCTGGGGCAGGGTTAGTAGCGCAGTACTTC
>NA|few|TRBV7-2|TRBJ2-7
CASSLTAYEQYF
TGTGCCAGCAGCTTAACCGCCTACGAGCAGTACTTC
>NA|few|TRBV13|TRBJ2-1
CASSLGLYNEQFF
TGTGCCAGCAGCCTGGGACTCTACAATGAGCAGTTCTTC
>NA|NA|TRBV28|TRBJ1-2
CASSLGTDYGYTF
TGTGCCAGCAGTTTAGGGACGGACTATGGCTACACCTTC
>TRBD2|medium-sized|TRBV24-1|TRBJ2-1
CATSDPAGESGSYNEQFF
TGTGCCACCAGTGATCCCGCAGGGGAAAGCGGGAGCTACAATGAGCAGTTCTTC
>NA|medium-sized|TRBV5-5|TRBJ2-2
CASSLEDPPPNTGELFF
TGTGCCAGCAGCTTAGAGGATCCTCCCCCGAACACCGGGGAGCTGTTTTTT
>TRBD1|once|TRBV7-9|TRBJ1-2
CASSLGTGTYGYTF
TGTGCCAGCAGCTTAGGGACAGGGACTTATGGCTACACCTTC
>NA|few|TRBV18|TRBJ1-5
CASSPPAGGNQPQHF
TGTGCCAGCTCACCACCGGCGGGGGGTAATCAGCCCCAGCATTTT
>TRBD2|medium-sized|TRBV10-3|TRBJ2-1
CAIHSGSIEEQFF
TGTGCCATCCATAGCGGGAGTATTGAAGAGCAGTTCTTC
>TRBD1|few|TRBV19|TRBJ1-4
CASSTHGQGGKLFF
TGTGCCAGTAGTACCCATGGACAGGGGGGAAAACTGTTTTTT
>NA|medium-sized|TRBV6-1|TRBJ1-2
CASSTGTGNYGYTF
TGTGCCAGCAGTACTGGGACGGGGAACTATGGCTACACCTTC
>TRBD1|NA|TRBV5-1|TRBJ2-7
CASSLDRDRASYEQYF
TGCGCCAGCAGCTTGGATAGGGACAGGGCATCCTACGAGCAGTACTTC
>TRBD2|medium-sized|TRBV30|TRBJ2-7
CAWSSSGSIGYEQYF
TGTGCCTGGAGTTCTAGCGGGAGTATCGGCTACGAGCAGTACTTC
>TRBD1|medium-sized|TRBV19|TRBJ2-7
CASSMSGQGAREQYF
TGTGCCAGTAGTATGTCGGGACAGGGGGCGAGGGAGCAGTACTTC
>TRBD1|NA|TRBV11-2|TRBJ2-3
CASSLPSSGTGGTDTQYF
TGTGCCAGCAGCCTCCCCTCCTCCGGGACAGGGGGAACAGATACGCAGTATTTT
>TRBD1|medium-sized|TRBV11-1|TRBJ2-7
CASSPDRAFSYEQYF
TGTGCCAGCAGCCCCGACAGGGCCTTCTCCTACGAGCAGTACTTC
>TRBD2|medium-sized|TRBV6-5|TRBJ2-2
CASGYMSGVGELFF
TGTGCCAGCGGATATATGAGCGGGGTCGGGGAGCTGTTTTTT
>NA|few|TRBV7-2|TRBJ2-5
CASSLGYRADRTQYF
TGTGCCAGCAGCTTGGGGTACAGGGCCGACAGGACCCAGTACTTC
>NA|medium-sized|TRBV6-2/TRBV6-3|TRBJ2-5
CASRQPSRAAHPQYF
TGTGCCAGCAGGCAACCTTCGCGTGCCGCCCACCCCCAGTACTTC
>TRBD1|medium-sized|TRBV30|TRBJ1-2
CASRPGQGYGYTF
TGTGCCTCTCGGCCGGGACAGGGGTATGGCTACACCTTC
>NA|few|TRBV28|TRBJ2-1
CASSFLLYNEQFF
TGTGCCAGCAGTTTTCTTCTCTACAATGAGCAGTTCTTC
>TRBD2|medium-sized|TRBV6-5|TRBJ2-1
CASSYGTSGVEFF
TGTGCCAGCAGTTATGGGACTAGCGGGGTTGAGTTCTTC
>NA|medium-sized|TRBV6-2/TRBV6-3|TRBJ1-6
CASGDTFSPLHF
TGTGCCAGCGGCGACACATTTTCACCCCTCCACTTT
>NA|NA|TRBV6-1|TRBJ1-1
CASSPTWNTEAFF
TGTGCCAGCAGTCCCACCTGGAACACTGAAGCTTTCTTT
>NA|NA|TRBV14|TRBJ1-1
CASSQGGRNTEAFF
TGTGCCAGCAGCCAAGGGGGTCGGAACACTGAAGCTTTCTTT
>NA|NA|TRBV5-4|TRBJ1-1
CASSLGGGRRDTEAFF
TGTGCCAGCAGCTTGGGAGGGGGGCGCCGGGACACTGAAGCTTTCTTT
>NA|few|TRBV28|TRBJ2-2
CASKGGTDHTGELFF
TGTGCCAGCAAGGGCGGGACAGATCACACCGGGGAGCTGTTTTTT
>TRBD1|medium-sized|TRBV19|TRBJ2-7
CASSMDRAEQYF
TGTGCCAGTAGTATGGACAGGGCCGAGCAGTACTTC
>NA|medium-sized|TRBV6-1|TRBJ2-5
CASTQKEGGSETQYF
TGTGCCAGCACCCAGAAGGAAGGGGGAAGCGAGACCCAGTACTTC
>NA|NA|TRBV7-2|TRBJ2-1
CASSPTGIGQFF
TGTGCCAGCAGCCCAACAGGGATAGGGCAGTTCTTC